The 16 T cell receptor beta chains below all came from one sample that was sequenced in a study of blood T cell repertoires in COVID-19. Profiled with immunoSEQ multiplex PCR; TCRdb holds only in-frame clones, not every one. Found here are some 140,000 clones, approximately 85% of them singletons; the top ten hold 0.63%. The sample was peripheral blood. The receptors derive from a man in his sixties with COVID-19, enrolled during active disease.

V is TRBV19 and J is TRBJ2-7; TRBD1 matches 9 bases. Germline CDR1 reads LNHDA; CDR2 reads SQIVND (reference sequence). The CDR3 has 16 residues. The V and J ends lost 4 bases and 0 bases, in that order; junction bases with no gene match: 7. CDR3 residues: CASSRTGGSSSYEQYF. The CDR3 coding sequence is TGTGCCAGTAGTAGAACAGGGGGCTCCAGCTCCTACGAGCAGTACTTC.

V and J are TRBV27 and TRBJ1-1, with D possibly matching TRBD1 (5 bases). The CDR3 sequence is 14 residues long. V lost 3 bases and J 7 bases, leaving 15 bases between the germline ends. Germline V CDR1 and CDR2: MNHEY, SMNVEV (reference sequence). This CDR3 is CASSFSPRAIEAFF. The CDR3 DNA reads TGTGCCAGCAGTTTTTCACCCAGGGCCATTGAAGCTTTCTTT.

This chain joins TRBV14 and TRBJ1-1, with D unresolved. V was trimmed by 3 bases and J by 6 bases, leaving 14 bases between them. The germline V gene has CDR1 SGHDN and CDR2 FVKESK. The CDR3 loop spans 14 amino acids. CDR3: CASSHDARGAEAFF. CDR3 nucleotide sequence: TGTGCCAGCAGCCATGATGCTCGCGGCGCTGAAGCTTTCTTT. Variable domain in full (rest from reference TRBV14 and TRBJ1-1): EAGVTQFPSHSVIEKGQTVTLRCDPISGHDNLYWYRRVMGKEIKFLLHFVKESKQDESGMPNNRFLAERTGGTYSTLKVQPAELEDSGVYFCASSHDARGAEAFFGQGTRLTVV.

This clone was counted only a few times. The chain links TRBV4-1 to TRBJ1-5; no clear D gene. CDR3 size: 16 residues. The germline V gene has CDR1 MGHRA and CDR2 YSYEKL. V gave up 6 bases and J gave up 2 bases, with 17 bases separating them. This chain's CDR3 is CASSSGQSGGNQPQHF. In DNA form, the CDR3 reads TGCGCCAGCAGTTCCGGGCAGTCCGGGGGCAATCAGCCCCAGCATTTT.

This chain connects TRBV6-5 to TRBJ1-5; tentative D call: TRBD1 (6 bases). The V end was cut by 6 bases, the J end by 6 bases, with 15 bases between. The CDR3 is 14 residues long. Germline V gives CDR1 MNHEY, CDR2 SVGAGI. The CDR3 loop reads CASRGGGRSQPQHF. The CDR3 nucleotides are TGTGCCAGCAGAGGGGGGGGGAGGAGTCAGCCCCAGCATTTT.

The chain recombines TRBV27 with TRBJ1-5, with 7 bases fitting TRBD1. Germline lookup yields CDR1 MNHEY and CDR2 SMNVEV (reference sequence). The ends lost 0 bases at V and 5 bases at J; junction bases unmatched: 1. The CDR3 extends over 14 amino acids. The CDR3 spells CASSLSGTDQPQHF. Written as DNA, the CDR3 is TGTGCCAGCAGTTTATCGGGGACAGATCAGCCCCAGCATTTT.

J is TRBJ2-4 and V is TRBV7-9; 7 bases fit TRBD1. The trim removed 5 bases at V and 5 bases at J, leaving 6 bases unmatched. Germline V gene lookup returns CDR1 SEHNR and CDR2 FQNEAQ (reference sequence). The CDR3 spans 14 residues. CDR3 sequence: CASSPRQGQNIQYF. CDR3 in DNA: TGTGCCAGCAGCCCTCGACAGGGCCAAAACATTCAGTACTTC.

This clone was observed a handful of times. The chain links TRBV19 to TRBJ1-3, with D tentatively TRBD1 (6 bases). V dropped 6 bases and J dropped 2 bases, with 14 bases sitting between them. The germline gives CDR1 LNHDA, CDR2 SQIVND (reference sequence). This CDR3 contains 15 residues. This CDR3 reads CASSYLQGTGNTIYF. DNA for the CDR3: TGTGCCAGTAGCTATCTACAGGGTACTGGAAACACCATATATTTT.

This chain connects TRBV24-1 to TRBJ2-1, with D maybe TRBD2 (5 bases). The CDR3 is 11 residues long. Per the germline V gene, CDR1 is KGHDR and CDR2 is SFDVKD. Trimming left V 7 bases short and J 9 bases short, with 9 bases between. CDR3 sequence (DNA): TGTGCCACCAGGGACTCGGCTGAGCAGTTCTTC. Translation gives CATRDSAEQFF.

The chain links TRBV7-2 to TRBJ1-1; maybe TRBD1 (6 bases). The CDR3 has 15 residues. The ends were cut back, 5 bases at V and 4 bases at J, with 17 bases in the middle. Germline loops: CDR1 SGHTA, CDR2 FQGNSA. The CDR3: CASSPSGGRATEAFF. The CDR3 DNA reads TGTGCCAGCAGCCCGTCTGGGGGCCGGGCCACTGAAGCTTTCTTT.

The chain carries TRBV20-1 and TRBJ2-5, with a weak D call TRBD2 (6 bases). Germline CDR1 and CDR2: DFQATT and SNEGSKA (reference sequence). This CDR3 is 11 amino acids long. V dropped 3 bases and J dropped 4 bases, with 6 bases sitting between them. The CDR3 DNA sequence: TGCAGTGCTAGGGGGGGAGAGACCCAGTACTTC. Amino acid sequence: CSARGGETQYF.

The chain is built from TRBV15 and TRBJ1-1, with unresolved D. Trimming took 4 bases from V and 0 from J, leaving 9 bases between them. CDR1 and CDR2 (germline): LNHNV, YYDKDF (reference sequence). The CDR3 runs 14 residues. The CDR3 DNA follows: TGTGCCACCAGCACCCAGGAATTGAACACTGAAGCTTTCTTT. As protein: CATSTQELNTEAFF.

The rearrangement joins TRBV18 to TRBJ1-6, with D possibly being TRBD1 (6 bases). Trimming took 4 bases from V and 6 from J, leaving 13 bases between them. There are 15 residues in the CDR3. CDR1 is KGHSH and CDR2 is LQKENI in the germline V gene. The CDR3 nucleotides read TGTGCCAGCTCACACGGGACAAACCCTAATTCACCCCTCCACTTT. Its translation is CASSHGTNPNSPLHF.

The CDR3 DNA sequence: TGTGCCAGCAGCCAAGATTCTTATGAGGCCTTTTCACCCCTCCACTTT. Translated: CASSQDSYEAFSPLHF. This rearrangement joins TRBV4-2 to TRBJ1-6; D gene uncertain. This CDR3 region has 16 residues. V gave up 0 bases and J gave up 9 bases, with 15 bases separating them. Germline V lookup: CDR1 LGHNA, CDR2 YNFKEQ.

The rearrangement joins TRBV7-2 to TRBJ1-3, with a possible D match to TRBD1 (5 bases). The CDR3 is made up of 16 amino acids. Trimming removed 1 base from V and 1 base from J, with 11 bases in between. Germline values: CDR1 SGHTA, CDR2 FQGNSA. DNA for the CDR3: TGTGCCAGCAGCTTAGGGAAGGGGTTATCTGGAAACACCATATATTTT. Protein sequence: CASSLGKGLSGNTIYF.

The gene calls are TRBV7-9 and TRBJ1-3; 8 bases match TRBD1. This CDR3 comprises 17 residues. Germline values: CDR1 SEHNR, CDR2 FQNEAQ (reference sequence). V trimming: 5 bases; J trimming: 3 bases; junction bases outside the gene matches: 12. The CDR3 bases are TGTGCCAGCAGCACAAGGACAGGGCCCACTCTTGGAAACACCATATATTTT. Translated, it gives CASSTRTGPTLGNTIYF.